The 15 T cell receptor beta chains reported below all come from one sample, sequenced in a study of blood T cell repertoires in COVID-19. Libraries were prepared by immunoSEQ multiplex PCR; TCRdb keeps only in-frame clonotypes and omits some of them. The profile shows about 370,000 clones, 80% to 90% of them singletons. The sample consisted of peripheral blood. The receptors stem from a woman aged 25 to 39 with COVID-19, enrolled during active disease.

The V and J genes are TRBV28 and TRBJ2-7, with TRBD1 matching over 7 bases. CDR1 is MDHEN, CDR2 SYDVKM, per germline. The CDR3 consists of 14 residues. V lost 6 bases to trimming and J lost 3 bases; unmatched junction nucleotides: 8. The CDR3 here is CASSPTGILYEQYF. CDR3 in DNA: TGTGCCAGCAGCCCGACAGGGATCCTCTACGAGCAGTACTTC. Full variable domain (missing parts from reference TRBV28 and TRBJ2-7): DVKVTQSSRYLVKRTGEKVFLECVQDMDHENMFWYRQDPGLGLRLIYFSYDVKMKEKGDIPEGYSVSREKKERFSLILESASTNQTSMYLCASSPTGILYEQYFGPGTRLTVT.

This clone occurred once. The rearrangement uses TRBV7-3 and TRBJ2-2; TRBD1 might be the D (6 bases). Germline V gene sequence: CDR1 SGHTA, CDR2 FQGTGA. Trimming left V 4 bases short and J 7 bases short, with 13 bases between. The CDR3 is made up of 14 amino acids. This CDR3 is CASSSRQVGGELFF. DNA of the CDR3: TGTGCCAGCAGCTCCCGACAGGTGGGCGGGGAGCTGTTTTTT. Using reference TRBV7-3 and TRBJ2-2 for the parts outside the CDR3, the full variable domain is GAGVSQTPSNKVTEKGKYVELRCDPISGHTALYWYRQSLGQGPEFLIYFQGTGAADDSGLPNDRFFAVRPEGSVSTLKIQRTERGDSAVYLCASSSRQVGGELFFGEGSRLTVL.

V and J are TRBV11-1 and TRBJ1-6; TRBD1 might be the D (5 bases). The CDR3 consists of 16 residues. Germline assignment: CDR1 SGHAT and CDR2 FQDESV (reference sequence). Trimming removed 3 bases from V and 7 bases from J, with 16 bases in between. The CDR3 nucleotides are TGTGCCAGCAGCTTGAGTTGGGGGGACGGAAATTCACCCCTCCACTTT. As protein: CASSLSWGDGNSPLHF.

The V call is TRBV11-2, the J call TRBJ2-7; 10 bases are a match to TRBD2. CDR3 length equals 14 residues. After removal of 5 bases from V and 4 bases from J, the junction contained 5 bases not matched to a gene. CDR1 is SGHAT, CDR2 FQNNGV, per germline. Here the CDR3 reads CASSLSGRLYEQYF. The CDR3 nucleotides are TGTGCCAGCAGCCTTAGCGGGAGGTTATACGAGCAGTACTTC. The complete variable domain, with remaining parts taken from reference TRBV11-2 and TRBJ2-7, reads EAGVAQSPRYKIIEKRQSVAFWCNPISGHATLYWYQQILGQGPKLLIQFQNNGVVDDSQLPKDRFSAERLKGVDSTLKIQPAKLEDSAVYLCASSLSGRLYEQYFGPGTRLTVT.

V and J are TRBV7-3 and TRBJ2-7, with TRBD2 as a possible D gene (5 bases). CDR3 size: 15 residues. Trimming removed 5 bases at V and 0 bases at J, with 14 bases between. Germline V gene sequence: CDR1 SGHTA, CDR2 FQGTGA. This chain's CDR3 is CASSPTPGSSYEQYF. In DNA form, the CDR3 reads TGTGCCAGCAGCCCTACCCCGGGATCCTCCTACGAGCAGTACTTC.

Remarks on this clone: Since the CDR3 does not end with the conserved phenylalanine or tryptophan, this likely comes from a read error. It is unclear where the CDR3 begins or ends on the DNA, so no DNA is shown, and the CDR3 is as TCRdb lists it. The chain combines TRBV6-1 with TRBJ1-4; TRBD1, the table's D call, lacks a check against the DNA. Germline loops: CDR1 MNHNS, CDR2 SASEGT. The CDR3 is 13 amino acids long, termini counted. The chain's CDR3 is CASSESPYHRGHV.

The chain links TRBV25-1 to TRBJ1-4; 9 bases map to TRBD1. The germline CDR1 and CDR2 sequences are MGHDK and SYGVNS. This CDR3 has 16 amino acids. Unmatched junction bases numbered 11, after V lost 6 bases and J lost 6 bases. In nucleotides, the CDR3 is TGTGCCAGCAGCCCCTTTAAGGGACAGGGCCATGAAAAACTGTTTTTT. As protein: CASSPFKGQGHEKLFF.

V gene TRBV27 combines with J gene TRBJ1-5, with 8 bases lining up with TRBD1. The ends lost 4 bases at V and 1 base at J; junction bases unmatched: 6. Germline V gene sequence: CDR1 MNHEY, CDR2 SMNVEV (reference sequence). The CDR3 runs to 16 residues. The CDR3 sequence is CASSSTGETSNQPQHF. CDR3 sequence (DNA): TGTGCCAGCAGTTCGACAGGGGAGACAAGCAATCAGCCCCAGCATTTT.

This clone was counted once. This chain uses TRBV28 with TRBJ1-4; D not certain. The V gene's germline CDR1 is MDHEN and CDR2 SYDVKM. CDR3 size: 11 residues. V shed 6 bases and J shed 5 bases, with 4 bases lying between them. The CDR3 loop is CASRLNEKLFF. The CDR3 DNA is TGTGCCAGCAGACTCAATGAAAAACTGTTTTTT.

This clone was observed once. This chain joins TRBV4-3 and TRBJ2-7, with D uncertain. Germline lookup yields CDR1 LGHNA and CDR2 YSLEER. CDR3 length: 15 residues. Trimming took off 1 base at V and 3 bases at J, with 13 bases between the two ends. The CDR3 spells CASSQGLLIVYEQYF. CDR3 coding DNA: TGCGCCAGCAGCCAAGGGCTCCTTATCGTCTACGAGCAGTACTTC.

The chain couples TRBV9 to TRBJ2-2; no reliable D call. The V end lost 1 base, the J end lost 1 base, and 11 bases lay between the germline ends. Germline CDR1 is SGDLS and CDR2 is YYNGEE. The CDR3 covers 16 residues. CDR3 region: CASSVWSTGNTGELFF. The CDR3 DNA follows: TGTGCCAGCAGCGTATGGTCTACTGGGAACACCGGGGAGCTGTTTTTT. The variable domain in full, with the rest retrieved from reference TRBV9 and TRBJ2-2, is DSGVTQTPKHLITATGQRVTLRCSPRSGDLSVYWYQQSLDQGLQFLIQYYNGEERAKGNILERFSAQQFPDLHSELNLSSLELGDSALYFCASSVWSTGNTGELFFGEGSRLTVL.

CDR3 DNA sequence: TGTGCCAGCAGTGACAGGGGGGACTCCTACGAGCAGTACTTC. It codes for CASSDRGDSYEQYF. The rearrangement links TRBV25-1 to TRBJ2-7; possible D gene TRBD1, 7 bases. Germline values: CDR1 MGHDK, CDR2 SYGVNS. Trimming took 3 bases from V and 0 from J, leaving 9 bases between them. CDR3 size: 14 residues.

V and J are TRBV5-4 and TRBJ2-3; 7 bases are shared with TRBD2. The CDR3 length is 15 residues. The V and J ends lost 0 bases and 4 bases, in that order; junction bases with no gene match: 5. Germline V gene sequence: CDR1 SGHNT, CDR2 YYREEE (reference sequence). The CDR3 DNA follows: TGTGCCAGCAGCTTGGGAGGGAGGGGCGCAGATACGCAGTATTTT. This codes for CASSLGGRGADTQYF.

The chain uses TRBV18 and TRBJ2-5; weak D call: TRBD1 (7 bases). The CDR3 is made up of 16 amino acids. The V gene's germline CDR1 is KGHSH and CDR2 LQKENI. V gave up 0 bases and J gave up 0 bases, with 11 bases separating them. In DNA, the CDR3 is TGTGCCAGCTCACCACCGCCAGGGGGGCACCAAGAGACCCAGTACTTC. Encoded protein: CASSPPPGGHQETQYF.

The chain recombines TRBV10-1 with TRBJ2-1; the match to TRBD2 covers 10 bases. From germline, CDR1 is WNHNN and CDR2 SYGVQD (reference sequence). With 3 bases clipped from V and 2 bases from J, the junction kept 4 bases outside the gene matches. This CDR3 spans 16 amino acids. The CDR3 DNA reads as TGCGCCAGCAGTGAAACTAGCGGGGTTACCTACAATGAGCAGTTCTTC. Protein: CASSETSGVTYNEQFF.